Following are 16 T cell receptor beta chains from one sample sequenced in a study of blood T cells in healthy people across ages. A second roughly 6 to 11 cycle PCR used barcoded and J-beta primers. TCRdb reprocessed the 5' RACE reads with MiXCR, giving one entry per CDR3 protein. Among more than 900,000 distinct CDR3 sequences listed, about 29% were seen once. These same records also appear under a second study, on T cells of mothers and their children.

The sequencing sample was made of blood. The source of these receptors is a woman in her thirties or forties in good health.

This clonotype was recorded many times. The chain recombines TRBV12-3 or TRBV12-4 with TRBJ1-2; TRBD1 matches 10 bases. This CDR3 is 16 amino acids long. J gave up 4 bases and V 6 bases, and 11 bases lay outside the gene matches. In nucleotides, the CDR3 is TGTGCCAGCAGCCCCGGGACAGGGGTTACCCTCTATGGCTACACCTTC. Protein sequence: CASSPGTGVTLYGYTF.

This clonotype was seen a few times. The CDR3 protein is CASRAGLAGQETQYF. The CDR3 coding sequence is TGTGCCAGCAGAGCGGGACTAGCGGGGCAAGAGACCCAGTACTTC. The chain employs TRBV9 and TRBJ2-5; 13 nucleotides line up with TRBD2. CDR3 size: 15 residues. V shed 5 bases, J shed 2 bases, and the junction held 3 bases outside the gene matches. CDR1 and CDR2 (germline): SGDLS, YYNGEE.

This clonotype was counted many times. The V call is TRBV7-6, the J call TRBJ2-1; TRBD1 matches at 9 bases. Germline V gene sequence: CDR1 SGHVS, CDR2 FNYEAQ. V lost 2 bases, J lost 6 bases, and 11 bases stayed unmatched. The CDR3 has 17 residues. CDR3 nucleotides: TGTGCCAGCAGCTTATACCCTCGTCCGGGACAGGGCAATGAGCAGTTCTTC. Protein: CASSLYPRPGQGNEQFF.

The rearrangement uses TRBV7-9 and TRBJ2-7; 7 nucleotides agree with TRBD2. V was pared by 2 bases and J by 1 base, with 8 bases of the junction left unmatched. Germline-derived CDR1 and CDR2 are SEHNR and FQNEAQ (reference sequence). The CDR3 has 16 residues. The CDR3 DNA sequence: TGTGCCAGCAGCTTAATTCCGGGGGGACTGTCCTACGAGCAGTACTTC. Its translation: CASSLIPGGLSYEQYF.

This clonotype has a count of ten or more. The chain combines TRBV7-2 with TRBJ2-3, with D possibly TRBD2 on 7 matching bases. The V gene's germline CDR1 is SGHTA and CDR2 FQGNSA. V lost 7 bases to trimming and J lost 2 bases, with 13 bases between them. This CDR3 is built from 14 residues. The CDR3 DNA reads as TGTGCCAGCACCCGCGGGGGCCCCACAGATACGCAGTATTTT. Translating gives CASTRGGPTDTQYF.

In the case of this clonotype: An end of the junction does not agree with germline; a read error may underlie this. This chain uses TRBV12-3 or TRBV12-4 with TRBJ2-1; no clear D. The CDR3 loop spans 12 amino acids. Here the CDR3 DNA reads TGTGCCAGCAGTTTCCCGCTCAATAAGCAGTTCTTC. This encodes CASSFPLNKQFF.

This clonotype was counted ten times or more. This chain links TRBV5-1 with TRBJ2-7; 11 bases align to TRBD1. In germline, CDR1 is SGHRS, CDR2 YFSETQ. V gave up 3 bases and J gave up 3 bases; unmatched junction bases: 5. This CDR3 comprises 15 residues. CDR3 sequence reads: CASSSPGQGVYEQYF. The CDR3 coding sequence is TGCGCCAGCAGCTCGCCGGGACAGGGGGTCTACGAGCAGTACTTC.

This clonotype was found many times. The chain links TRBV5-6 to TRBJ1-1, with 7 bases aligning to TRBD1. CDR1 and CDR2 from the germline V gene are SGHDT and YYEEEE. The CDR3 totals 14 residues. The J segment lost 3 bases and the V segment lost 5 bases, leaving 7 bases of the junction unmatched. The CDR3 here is CASRETGLDTEAFF. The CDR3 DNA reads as TGTGCCAGCAGGGAGACAGGGCTGGACACTGAAGCTTTCTTT. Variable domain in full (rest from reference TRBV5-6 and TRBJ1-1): DAGVTQSPTHLIKTRGQQVTLRCSPKSGHDTVSWYQQALGQGPQFIFQYYEEEERQRGNFPDRFSGHQFPNYSSELNVNALLLGDSALYLCASRETGLDTEAFFGQGTRLTVV.

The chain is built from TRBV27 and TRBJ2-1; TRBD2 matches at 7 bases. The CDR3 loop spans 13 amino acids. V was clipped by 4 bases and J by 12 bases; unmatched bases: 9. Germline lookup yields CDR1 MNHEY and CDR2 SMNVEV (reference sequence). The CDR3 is CASSSTGEGSQFF. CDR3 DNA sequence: TGTGCCAGCAGTTCGACCGGGGAGGGCTCGCAGTTCTTC.

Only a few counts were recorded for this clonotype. The CDR3: CASSNGGSNQPQHF. For the CDR3, the DNA is TGTGCCAGTAGTAACGGAGGGAGCAATCAGCCCCAGCATTTT. The V call is TRBV19, the J call TRBJ1-5; D is unclear. The V gene lost 4 bases and the J gene lost 1 base, with 8 bases spanning the gap. The length of the CDR3 is 14 residues. The germline CDR1 and CDR2 sequences are LNHDA and SQIVND (reference sequence).

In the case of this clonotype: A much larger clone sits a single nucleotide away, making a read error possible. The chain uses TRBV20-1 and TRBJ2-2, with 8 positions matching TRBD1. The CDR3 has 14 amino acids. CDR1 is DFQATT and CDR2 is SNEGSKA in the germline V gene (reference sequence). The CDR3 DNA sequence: TGCAGTGCCACCAGGGGGCTGAACCCCGGGGAGCTGTTTTTT. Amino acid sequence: CSATRGLNPGELFF.

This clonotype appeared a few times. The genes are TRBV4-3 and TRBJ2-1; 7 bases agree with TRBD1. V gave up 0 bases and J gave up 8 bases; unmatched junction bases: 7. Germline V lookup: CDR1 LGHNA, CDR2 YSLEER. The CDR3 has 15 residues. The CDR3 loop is CASSQDGRQGYEQFF. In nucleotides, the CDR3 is TGCGCCAGCAGCCAAGATGGGCGACAGGGCTATGAGCAGTTCTTC.

CDR3 sequence (DNA): TGTGCCAGCAGTTACGAGGTTAATTCACCCCTCCACTTT. Protein product: CASSYEVNSPLHF. The chain recombines TRBV6-5 with TRBJ1-6; D is ambiguous. V was pared by 2 bases and J by 6 bases, with 5 bases between. Germline V gene sequence: CDR1 MNHEY, CDR2 SVGAGI. This CDR3 region has 13 residues.

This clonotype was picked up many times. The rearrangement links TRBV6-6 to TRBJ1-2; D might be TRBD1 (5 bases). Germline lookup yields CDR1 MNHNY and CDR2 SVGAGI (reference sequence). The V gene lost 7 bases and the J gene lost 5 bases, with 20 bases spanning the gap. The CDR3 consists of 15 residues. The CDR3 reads CASTRMGQGGYGYTF. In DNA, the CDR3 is TGTGCCAGCACCAGAATGGGGCAGGGTGGTTATGGCTACACCTTC.

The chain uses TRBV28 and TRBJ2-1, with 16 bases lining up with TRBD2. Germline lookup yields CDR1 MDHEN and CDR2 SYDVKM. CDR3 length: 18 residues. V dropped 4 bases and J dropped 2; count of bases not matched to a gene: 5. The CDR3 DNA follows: TGTGCCAGCAGTTCAGGGGGACTAGCGGGGGGGCCCTACAATGAGCAGTTCTTC. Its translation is CASSSGGLAGGPYNEQFF.

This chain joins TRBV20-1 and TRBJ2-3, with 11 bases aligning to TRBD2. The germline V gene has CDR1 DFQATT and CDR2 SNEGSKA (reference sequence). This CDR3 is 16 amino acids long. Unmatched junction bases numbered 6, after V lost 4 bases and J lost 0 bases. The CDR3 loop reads CSAIKASGGSTDTQYF. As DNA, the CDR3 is TGCAGTGCTATTAAAGCTAGCGGGGGGAGCACAGATACGCAGTATTTT.